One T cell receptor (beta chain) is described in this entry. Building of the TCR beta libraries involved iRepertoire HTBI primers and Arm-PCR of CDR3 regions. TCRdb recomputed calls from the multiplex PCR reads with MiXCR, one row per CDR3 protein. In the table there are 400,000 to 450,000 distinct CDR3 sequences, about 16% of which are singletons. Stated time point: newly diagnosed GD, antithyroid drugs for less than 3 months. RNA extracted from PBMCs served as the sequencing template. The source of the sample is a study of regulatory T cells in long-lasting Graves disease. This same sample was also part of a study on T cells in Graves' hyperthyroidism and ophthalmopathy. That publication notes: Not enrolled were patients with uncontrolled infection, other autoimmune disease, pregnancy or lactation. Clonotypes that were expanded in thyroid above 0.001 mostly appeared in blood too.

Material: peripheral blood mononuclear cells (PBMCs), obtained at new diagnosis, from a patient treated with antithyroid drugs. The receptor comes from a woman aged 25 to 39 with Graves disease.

This CDR3 reads CASSPPSVIGEQFF. Here the CDR3 DNA reads TGTGCCAGCTCACCACCGTCAGTGATTGGGGAGCAGTTCTTC. J is TRBJ2-1 and V is TRBV18; no clear D. Germline assignment: CDR1 KGHSH and CDR2 LQKENI. The V end was cut by 0 bases, the J end by 10 bases, with 13 bases between. The CDR3 runs to 14 residues.